These T cell receptor beta chains were read from a single sample in a study of blood T cell repertoires in COVID-19. Profiled with immunoSEQ multiplex PCR; TCRdb holds only in-frame clones, not every one. This sample carries around 250,000 clones, 70% to 90% of them seen once, and the ten largest clones take 0.7%. Sequenced: peripheral blood. These receptor sequences come from a human donor in a cohort sampled during active COVID-19. The CDR3 runs from the conserved cysteine through the conserved F or W. A D gene is named only where the DNA matches it firmly.

j_call d_call v_call cdr3_length cdr3_aa cdr3_nt
TRBJ2-7 TRBD2 TRBV9 20 CASSSHPGLAGGPWGYEQYF TGTGCCAGCAGCTCTCACCCGGGACTAGCGGGAGGGCCGTGGGGCTACGAGCAGTACTTC
TRBJ1-3 TRBD1 TRBV6-6 16 CASSLGTGEVGNTIYF TGTGCCAGCAGTCTGGGAACAGGGGAAGTTGGAAACACCATATATTTT
TRBJ1-3 NA TRBV7-8 16 CASSFITRGLGGTIYF TGTGCCAGCAGCTTTATAACAAGGGGCTTAGGCGGCACCATATATTTT
TRBJ1-2 NA TRBV6-5 13 CASTPVVKGGYTF TGTGCCAGCACCCCTGTGGTTAAGGGGGGCTACACCTTC
TRBJ2-5 NA TRBV9 13 CASSPHGGETQYF TGTGCCAGCAGCCCCCATGGGGGCGAGACCCAGTACTTC
TRBJ1-4 TRBD1 TRBV6-5 15 CASSQGTGVGEKLFF TGTGCCAGCAGTCAGGGGACAGGGGTTGGTGAAAAACTGTTTTTT
TRBJ1-1 NA TRBV5-1 15 CASSLVAGLRPEAFF TGCGCCAGCAGCTTGGTAGCGGGTTTAAGGCCTGAAGCTTTCTTT
TRBJ1-3 NA TRBV6-6 15 CASLLGGAFGNTIYF TGTGCCAGCCTCCTGGGAGGGGCTTTTGGAAACACCATATATTTT
TRBJ2-3 NA TRBV5-6 13 CASSSLTGDTQYF TGTGCCAGCAGCTCACTGACAGGAGATACGCAGTATTTT
TRBJ2-7 TRBD1 TRBV5-1 16 CASSSGTARTPYEQYF TGCGCCAGCAGCTCCGGGACAGCCCGAACTCCCTACGAGCAGTACTTC